This paragraph covers one TCR beta chain sequence. Its antigen is unknown. Trimming cost V 7 bases and J 6 bases, with 19 bases left between them. Germline V CDR1 and CDR2: LNHDA, SQIVND (reference sequence). The CDR3 has 15 residues. The sample belongs to a study of response to subunit inactivated influenza vaccine. Study observations and caveats: The authors suggested that few new T cells are recruited per seasonal influenza vaccination.

TCRdb called the RT-PCR reads again in MiXCR, with one record for every CDR3 protein. This sample has about 520,000 distinct CDR3 sequences; over 25% occur once, and the top ten carry approximately 2%. Sequenced material: CD4+ T cells sorted from PBMCs, taken about 5 days after vaccination. This sequence joins TRBV19 and TRBJ2-1; D not resolved. This clonotype originated in a man aged 50 to 60 who received an inactivated influenza vaccine. CDR3 DNA: TGTGCCAGTACTCTAACGTCCGGGCTCCTCAATGAGCAGTTCTTC. The encoded protein is CASTLTSGLLNEQFF.